The 5 T cell receptor beta chains presented below share a single source sample, sequenced in a study of cytomegalovirus exposure and HLA in healthy donors. TCRdb's table, derived via immunoSEQ multiplex PCR, lists solely in-frame clones and lacks some. This sample has approximately 210,000 clones, with roughly 88% found just once. Sequenced input: PBMCs. Every receptor here comes from a woman aged 18-30 years in good health and CMV-seronegative.

In DNA, the CDR3 is TGTGCCAGCAGTTTATCTTTTGGGCTAAAAGTAACAAGCAATCAGCCCCAGCATTTT. The encoded protein is CASSLSFGLKVTSNQPQHF. The rearrangement uses TRBV28 and TRBJ1-5; D unresolved. V shed 1 base and J shed 1 base, with 20 bases lying between them. The CDR3 is 19 residues long. The germline V gene has CDR1 MDHEN and CDR2 SYDVKM. Supplemented by reference TRBV28 and TRBJ1-5, the full variable domain reads DVKVTQSSRYLVKRTGEKVFLECVQDMDHENMFWYRQDPGLGLRLIYFSYDVKMKEKGDIPEGYSVSREKKERFSLILESASTNQTSMYLCASSLSFGLKVTSNQPQHFGDGTRLSIL.

This chain links TRBV27 with TRBJ2-7; 7 positions match TRBD1. The V and J ends lost 4 bases and 2 bases, in that order; junction bases with no gene match: 8. This CDR3 spans 15 amino acids. CDR1 and CDR2 from the germline V gene are MNHEY and SMNVEV (reference sequence). The CDR3 loop is CASSSRQGIAYEQYF. For the CDR3, the DNA is TGTGCCAGCAGTTCTCGACAGGGTATAGCCTACGAGCAGTACTTC.

There are a few counts of this clone. V usage is TRBV18 and J usage is TRBJ2-7, with D uncertain. Germline lookup yields CDR1 KGHSH and CDR2 LQKENI. Trimming took 3 bases from V and 2 from J, leaving 5 bases between them. The CDR3 sequence is 12 residues long. As DNA, the CDR3 is TGTGCCAGCTCACCTGCGACCTACGAGCAGTACTTC. Its protein product is CASSPATYEQYF.

The chain couples TRBV18 to TRBJ1-6; 7 bases are shared with TRBD1. The CDR3 extends over 15 amino acids. V was clipped by 0 bases and J by 10 bases; unmatched bases: 6. The V gene's germline CDR1 is KGHSH and CDR2 LQKENI. CDR3 coding DNA: TGTGCCAGCTCACCACCGACAGGGTGGGTCTCACCCCTCCACTTT. Encoded protein: CASSPPTGWVSPLHF.

The rearrangement joins TRBV28 to TRBJ1-5; D is perhaps TRBD1 (5 bases). The CDR3 loop spans 16 amino acids. Germline V CDR1 and CDR2: MDHEN, SYDVKM. V lost 4 bases, J lost 6 bases, and 19 bases lay in between. CDR3: CASSSRGVGIGQPQHF. CDR3 sequence (DNA): TGTGCCAGCAGTTCCCGGGGGGTTGGGATCGGTCAGCCCCAGCATTTT. The variable domain in full, with the rest retrieved from reference TRBV28 and TRBJ1-5, is DVKVTQSSRYLVKRTGEKVFLECVQDMDHENMFWYRQDPGLGLRLIYFSYDVKMKEKGDIPEGYSVSREKKERFSLILESASTNQTSMYLCASSSRGVGIGQPQHFGDGTRLSIL.